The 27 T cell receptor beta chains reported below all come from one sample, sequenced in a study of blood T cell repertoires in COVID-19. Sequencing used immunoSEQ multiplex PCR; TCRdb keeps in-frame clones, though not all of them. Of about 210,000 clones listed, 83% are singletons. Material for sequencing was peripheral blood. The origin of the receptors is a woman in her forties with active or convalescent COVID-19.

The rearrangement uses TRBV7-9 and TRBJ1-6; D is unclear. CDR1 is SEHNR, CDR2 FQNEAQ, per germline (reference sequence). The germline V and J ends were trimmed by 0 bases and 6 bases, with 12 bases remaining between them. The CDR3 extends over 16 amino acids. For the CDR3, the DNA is TGTGCCAGCAGCTTAGCGATGGCTGGTACTAATTCACCCCTCCACTTT. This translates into CASSLAMAGTNSPLHF.

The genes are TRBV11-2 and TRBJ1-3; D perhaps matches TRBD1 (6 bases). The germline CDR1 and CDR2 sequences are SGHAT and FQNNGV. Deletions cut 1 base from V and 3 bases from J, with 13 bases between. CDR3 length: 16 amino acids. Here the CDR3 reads CASSLGLQGDGNTIYF. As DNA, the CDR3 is TGTGCCAGCAGCTTAGGGCTACAGGGTGATGGAAACACCATATATTTT. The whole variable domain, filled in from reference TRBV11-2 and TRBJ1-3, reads EAGVAQSPRYKIIEKRQSVAFWCNPISGHATLYWYQQILGQGPKLLIQFQNNGVVDDSQLPKDRFSAERLKGVDSTLKIQPAKLEDSAVYLCASSLGLQGDGNTIYFGEGSWLTVV.

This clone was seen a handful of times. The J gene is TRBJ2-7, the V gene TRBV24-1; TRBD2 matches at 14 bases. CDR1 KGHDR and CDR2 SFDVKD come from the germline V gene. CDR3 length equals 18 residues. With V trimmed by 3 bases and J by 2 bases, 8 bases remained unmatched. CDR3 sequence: CATSDPGLAGGGAYEQYF. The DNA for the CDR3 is TGTGCCACCAGTGATCCAGGACTAGCGGGGGGAGGGGCCTACGAGCAGTACTTC.

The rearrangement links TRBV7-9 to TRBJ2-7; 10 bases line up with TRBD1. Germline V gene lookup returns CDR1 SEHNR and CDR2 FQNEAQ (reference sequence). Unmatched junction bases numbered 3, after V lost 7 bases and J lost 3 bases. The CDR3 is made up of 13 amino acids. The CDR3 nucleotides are TGTGCCAGCATGAGGGACAGGGGCTACGAGCAGTACTTC. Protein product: CASMRDRGYEQYF.

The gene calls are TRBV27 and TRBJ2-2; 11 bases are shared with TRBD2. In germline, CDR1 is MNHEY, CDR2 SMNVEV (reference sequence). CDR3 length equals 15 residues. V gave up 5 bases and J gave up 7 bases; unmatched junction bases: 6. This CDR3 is CASSPPGLADGELFF. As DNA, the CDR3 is TGTGCCAGCAGTCCGCCGGGACTAGCGGACGGGGAGCTGTTTTTT.

CDR3 region: CASSLARGLYEQYF. The CDR3 DNA follows: TGTGCCAGCAGCTTGGCCCGCGGACTCTACGAGCAGTACTTC. This sequence joins TRBV7-9 and TRBJ2-7; D might be TRBD2 (5 bases). The CDR3 extends over 14 amino acids. CDR1 and CDR2 from the germline V gene are SEHNR and FQNEAQ (reference sequence). V lost 3 bases to trimming and J lost 3 bases, with 12 bases between them.

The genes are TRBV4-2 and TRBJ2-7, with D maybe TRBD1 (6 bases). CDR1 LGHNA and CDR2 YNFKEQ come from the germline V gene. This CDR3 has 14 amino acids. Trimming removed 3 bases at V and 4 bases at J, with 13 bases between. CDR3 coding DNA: TGTGCCAGCAGCCAGGTACAGGGAGCTTACGAGCAGTACTTC. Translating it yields CASSQVQGAYEQYF.

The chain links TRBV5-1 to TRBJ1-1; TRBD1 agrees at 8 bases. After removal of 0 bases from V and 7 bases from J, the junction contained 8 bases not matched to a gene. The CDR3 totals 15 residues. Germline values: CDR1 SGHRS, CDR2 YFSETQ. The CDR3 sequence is CASSLEQGDQDEAFF. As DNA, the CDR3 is TGCGCCAGCAGCTTGGAACAGGGGGACCAGGATGAAGCTTTCTTT.

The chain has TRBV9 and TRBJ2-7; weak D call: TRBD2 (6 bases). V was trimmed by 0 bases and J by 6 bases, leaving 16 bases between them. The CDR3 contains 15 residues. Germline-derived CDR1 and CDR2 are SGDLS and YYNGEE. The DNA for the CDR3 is TGTGCCAGCAGCGTAGGACTCGGGCGGGACGGCGAGCAGTACTTC. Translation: CASSVGLGRDGEQYF.

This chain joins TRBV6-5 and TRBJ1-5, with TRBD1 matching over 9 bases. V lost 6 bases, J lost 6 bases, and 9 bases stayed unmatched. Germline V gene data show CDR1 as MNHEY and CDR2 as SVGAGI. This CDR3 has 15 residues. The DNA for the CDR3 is TGTGCCAGCAGAAGCCGGGACAGGGTTCTTCAGCCCCAGCATTTT. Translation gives CASRSRDRVLQPQHF.

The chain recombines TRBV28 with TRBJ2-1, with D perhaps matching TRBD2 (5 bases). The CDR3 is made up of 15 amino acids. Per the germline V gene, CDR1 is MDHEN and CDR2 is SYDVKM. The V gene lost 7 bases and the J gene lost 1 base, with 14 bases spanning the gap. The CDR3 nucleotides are TGTGCCAGCATACTGACTGGCGGGTCCTACAATGAGCAGTTCTTC. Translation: CASILTGGSYNEQFF.

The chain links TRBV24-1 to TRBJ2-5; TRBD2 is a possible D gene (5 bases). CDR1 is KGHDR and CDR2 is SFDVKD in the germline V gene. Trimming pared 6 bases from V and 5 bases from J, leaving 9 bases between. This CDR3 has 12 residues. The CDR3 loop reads CATSRGMETQYF. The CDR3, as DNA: TGTGCCACCAGTCGGGGAATGGAGACCCAGTACTTC.

The CDR3 DNA is TGTGCCAGCAGCCACTGGGACAGGGACAATGAGCAGTTCTTC. This sequence encodes CASSHWDRDNEQFF. The V call is TRBV3-1 (or the pseudogene TRBV3-2), the J call TRBJ2-1; 9 positions agree with TRBD1. Germline CDR1 and CDR2: LGHDT and YNNKEL (reference sequence). The CDR3 runs 14 residues. V shed 3 bases and J 5 bases; nucleotides not matched to a gene: 2.

The CDR3 sequence is CATSRGQGYSHEQYF. The CDR3 DNA reads TGTGCCACCAGCAGGGGACAGGGGTATTCGCACGAGCAGTACTTC. This chain joins TRBV15 and TRBJ2-7; 10 nucleotides agree with TRBD1. The V gene's germline CDR1 is LNHNV and CDR2 YYDKDF (reference sequence). V shed 3 bases and J 5 bases; nucleotides not matched to a gene: 7. The CDR3 extends over 15 amino acids.

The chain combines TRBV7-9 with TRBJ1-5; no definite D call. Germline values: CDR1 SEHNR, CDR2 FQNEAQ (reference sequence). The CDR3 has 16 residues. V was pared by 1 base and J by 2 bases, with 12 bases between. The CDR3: CASSLGIGRGNQPQHF. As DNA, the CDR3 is TGTGCCAGCAGCTTAGGAATAGGGAGGGGCAATCAGCCCCAGCATTTT.

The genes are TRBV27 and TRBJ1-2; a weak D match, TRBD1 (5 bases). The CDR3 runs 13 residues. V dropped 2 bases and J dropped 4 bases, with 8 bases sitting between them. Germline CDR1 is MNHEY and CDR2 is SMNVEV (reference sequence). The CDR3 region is CASSLARAYGYTF. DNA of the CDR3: TGTGCCAGCAGTTTAGCCAGGGCCTATGGCTACACCTTC.

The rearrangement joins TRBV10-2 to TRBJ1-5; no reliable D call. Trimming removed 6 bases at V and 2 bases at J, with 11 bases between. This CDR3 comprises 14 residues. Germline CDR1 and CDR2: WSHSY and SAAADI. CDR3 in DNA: TGCGCCAGCAGCCCCAGCAGCGGCAATCAGCCCCAGCATTTT. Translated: CASSPSSGNQPQHF.

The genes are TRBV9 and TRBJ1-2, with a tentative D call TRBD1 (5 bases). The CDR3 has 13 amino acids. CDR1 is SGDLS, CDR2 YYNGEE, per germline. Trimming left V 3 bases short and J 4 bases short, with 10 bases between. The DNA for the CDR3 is TGTGCCAGCAGCGCCCCAGGGTTCTATGGCTACACCTTC. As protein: CASSAPGFYGYTF.

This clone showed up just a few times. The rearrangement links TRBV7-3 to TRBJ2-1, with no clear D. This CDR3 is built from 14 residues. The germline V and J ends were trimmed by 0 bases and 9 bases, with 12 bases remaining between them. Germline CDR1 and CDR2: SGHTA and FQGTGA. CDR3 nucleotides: TGTGCCAGCAGCTTAACCCACACGCCTTCTGAGCAGTTCTTC. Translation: CASSLTHTPSEQFF.

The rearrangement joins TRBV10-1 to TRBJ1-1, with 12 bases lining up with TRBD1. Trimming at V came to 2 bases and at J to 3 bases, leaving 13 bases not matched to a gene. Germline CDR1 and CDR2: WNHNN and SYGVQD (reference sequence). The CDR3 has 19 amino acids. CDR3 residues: CASSEEGLGTGGRHTEAFF. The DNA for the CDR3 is TGCGCCAGCAGTGAGGAGGGCCTGGGGACAGGGGGCCGTCACACTGAAGCTTTCTTT.

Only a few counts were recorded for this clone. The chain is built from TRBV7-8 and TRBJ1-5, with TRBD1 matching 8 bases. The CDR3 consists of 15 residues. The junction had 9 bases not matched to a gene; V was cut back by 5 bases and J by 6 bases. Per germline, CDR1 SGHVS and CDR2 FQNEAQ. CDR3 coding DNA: TGTGCCAGCAGCCTAACGACAGGGGCGGTTCAGCCCCAGCATTTT. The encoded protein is CASSLTTGAVQPQHF. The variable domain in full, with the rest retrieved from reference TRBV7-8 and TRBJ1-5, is GAGVSQSPRYKVAKRGQDVALRCDPISGHVSLFWYQQALGQGPEFLTYFQNEAQLDKSGLPSDRFFAERPEGSVSTLKIQRTQQEDSAVYLCASSLTTGAVQPQHFGDGTRLSIL.

The CDR3 reads CASSPLSGYGYTF. CDR3 coding DNA: TGTGCCAGCAGCCCCCTGAGCGGGTATGGCTACACCTTC. The chain joins TRBV9 to TRBJ1-2; D gene unclear. V was cut by 4 bases and J by 5 bases, with 12 bases left in between. Germline loops: CDR1 SGDLS, CDR2 YYNGEE. The length of the CDR3 is 13 residues. The variable domain in full, with the rest retrieved from reference TRBV9 and TRBJ1-2, is DSGVTQTPKHLITATGQRVTLRCSPRSGDLSVYWYQQSLDQGLQFLIQYYNGEERAKGNILERFSAQQFPDLHSELNLSSLELGDSALYFCASSPLSGYGYTFGSGTRLTVV.

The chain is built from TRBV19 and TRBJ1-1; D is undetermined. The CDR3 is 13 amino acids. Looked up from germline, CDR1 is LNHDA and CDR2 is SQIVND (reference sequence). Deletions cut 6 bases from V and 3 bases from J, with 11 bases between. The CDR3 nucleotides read TGTGCCAGTAGGCAGTTATCGTACACTGAAGCTTTCTTT. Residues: CASRQLSYTEAFF. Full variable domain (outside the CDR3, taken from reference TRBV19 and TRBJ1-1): DGGITQSPKYLFRKEGQNVTLSCEQNLNHDAMYWYRQDPGQGLRLIYYSQIVNDFQKGDIAEGYSVSREKKESFPLTVTSAQKNPTAFYLCASRQLSYTEAFFGQGTRLTVV.

The CDR3 DNA reads TGTGCCAGTAGTCCGGGACAGGCGAACACCGGGGAGCTGTTTTTT. It encodes CASSPGQANTGELFF. This chain uses TRBV19 with TRBJ2-2, with 8 bases fitting TRBD1. CDR3 size: 15 residues. V lost 5 bases to trimming and J lost 0 bases; unmatched junction nucleotides: 2. Germline V gives CDR1 LNHDA, CDR2 SQIVND (reference sequence).

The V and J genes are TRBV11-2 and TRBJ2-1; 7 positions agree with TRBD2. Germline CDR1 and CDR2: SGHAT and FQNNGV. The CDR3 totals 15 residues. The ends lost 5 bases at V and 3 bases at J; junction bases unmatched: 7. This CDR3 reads CASSPSSGLYNEQFF. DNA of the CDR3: TGTGCCAGCAGCCCCTCTAGCGGCCTCTACAATGAGCAGTTCTTC.

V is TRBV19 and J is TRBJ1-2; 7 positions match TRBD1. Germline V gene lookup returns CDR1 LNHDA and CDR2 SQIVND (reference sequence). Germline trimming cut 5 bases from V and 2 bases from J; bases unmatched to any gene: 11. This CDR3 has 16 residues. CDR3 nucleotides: TGTGCCAGTAGTCCAAGGGACAGACTCCGCAACTATGGCTACACCTTC. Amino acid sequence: CASSPRDRLRNYGYTF.

CDR3 in amino acids: CASSLGGGYNSPLHF. The CDR3 DNA is TGTGCCAGCAGCTTAGGAGGGGGATATAATTCACCCCTCCACTTT. This chain joins TRBV7-9 and TRBJ1-6, with D possibly matching TRBD1 (6 bases). Germline loops: CDR1 SEHNR, CDR2 FQNEAQ (reference sequence). Between the trimmed V and J ends, which lost 1 base and 4 bases, there was a span of 8 bases. The CDR3 has 15 residues.